This T cell receptor beta chain was documented in a study of CD8+ T cells in alopecia areata. Extracted RNA was reverse transcribed, and the resulting cDNA served as sequencing template. The protocol was immunoSEQ multiplex PCR, while the TCRdb copy is restricted to in-frame clones and leaves out a portion. The sample holds some 210,000 clones, 50% to 70% seen once. Notes on the study in general: Normal scalp had lower clonality than lesional scalp, with alopecia totalis/universalis lesions showing this most strongly.

On this clone itself: The antigen is not known.

The sequence was collected from a human donor with alopecia areata. Specimen: CD4+ T cells sorted from blood, collected at week 0.

The CDR3 loop reads CASTGRNTYEQYF. DNA of the CDR3: TGCGCCAGCACTGGACGGAATACCTACGAGCAGTACTTC. The chain recombines TRBV5-1 with TRBJ2-7; D remains ambiguous. CDR3 length: 13 residues. V was clipped by 6 bases and J by 2 bases, with 12 bases between them. Germline lookup yields CDR1 SGHRS and CDR2 YFSETQ.